The T cell receptor beta chain described here comes from a study of cytomegalovirus exposure and HLA in healthy donors. 60 Vbeta and 13 Jbeta primers were used in PCR. The assay was immunoSEQ multiplex PCR, and TCRdb's table has in-frame clones only and misses some. There are approximately 100,000 clones in the sample; 85% occur only once, and less than 8% lies in the top ten. Germline loops: CDR1 SGHNT, CDR2 YENEEA. V dropped 2 bases and J dropped 2 bases, with 10 bases sitting between them. This CDR3 contains 14 residues. Sequencing input: PBMCs. The chain carries TRBV11-3 and TRBJ2-7; TRBD2 is a possible D gene (6 bases). This clonotype originated in a man aged 35 to 55 in good health and CMV-seropositive. DNA of the CDR3: TGTGCCAGCAGCTTACCGGGGGACGCCTACGAGCAGTACTTC. This translates into CASSLPGDAYEQYF.